This T cell receptor (beta chain) was profiled in a study of cytomegalovirus exposure and HLA in healthy donors. Whole-study results and caveats: Owing to their indistinguishability, certain V segments, notably TRBV6-2 and TRBV6-3, were excluded. Associated with cytomegalovirus, according to the listing, were 150 to 200 TCR beta chains. Per a later analysis, fewer than 20,000 TCR beta sequences showed association with HLA alleles at 0.05 false discovery rate.

CDR3 size: 15 residues. CDR1 and CDR2 (germline): SGDLS, YYNGEE. V shed 4 bases and J shed 8 bases, with 18 bases lying between them. With respect to this clone: Its matching antigen is unknown.

The study ran its PCR with 60 Vbeta and 13 Jbeta primers. TCRdb keeps only in-frame clones here, not all; method: immunoSEQ multiplex PCR. The sample has approximately 100,000 clones; around four fifths are singletons. Specimen: PBMCs. The clonotype comes from a man aged 35-49 years in good health and CMV-seronegative. V gene TRBV9 combines with J gene TRBJ2-2; D possibly corresponds to TRBD1 (6 bases). Here the CDR3 reads CASSSARGGTGELFF. CDR3 nucleotides: TGTGCCAGCAGCTCGGCGCGAGGGGGTACGGGGGAGCTGTTTTTT.